Sequencing of this T cell receptor beta chain was carried out in a study of cytomegalovirus exposure and HLA in healthy donors listed by TCRdb under 2017. Turning to the overall study: According to an earlier analysis of several hundred of the donors, 150 million to 200 million T cells yielded 90 million to 130 million unique TCR beta sequences and roughly 280 Gb of sequence data. On average, roughly 250,000 unique TCR beta nucleotide sequences were sequenced per donor among a few hundred genotyped donors of the cohort, with approximately 18% of those sequences being non-productive. Genome-wide SNP genotypes for about 65% of the 666 donors were used in a later genetic analysis, which treated that subset as a discovery cohort. Four or five DR-DQ haplotypes were handled as single units for association and clustering because linkage in the cohort was strong. In an earlier analysis of several hundred of the donors, high-throughput TCR beta sequencing was used to judge whether each TCR beta V gene segment behaved as functional or pseudogenic. An early release that covered fewer than 800 HLA-typed donors contained approximately 300 gigabases of sequencing data and 80 million or so unique TCR sequences. A later analysis re-analyzed previously published TCR beta repertoires from 650 to 800 donors and added high-resolution HLA genotyping to study TCR occurrence patterns. In addition to the first cohort of about 650 subjects, a separate validation cohort of over 90 different subjects was used. The study profiled the T cell repertoires of under 700 subjects by immunosequencing and related them to cytomegalovirus serostatus. All discovery cohort repertoires had been generated on a single sequencing platform. The number of donors typed differed by locus, with roughly 620-630 for A, B, C, DRB1 and DQB1, around 500 for DQA1, 600 to 610 for DPA1, and under 490 for DPB1. High-throughput TCR immunosequencing, statistical association of individual TCRs with disease status, and machine learning were combined to predict cytomegalovirus infection status. The genetic ancestry cluster associated with self-reported Caucasian donors included over 80% of the roughly 400 genotyped donors. The later analysis used no new phenotypic data to find candidate immune exposures, relying instead on TCR beta sequences and their occurrence across donors. Class I and class II HLA loci were covered by the typing at four-digit resolution. The aim of the study was to test whether cataloging public T cell receptors could identify signatures of past pathogen exposure. Alongside the repertoire data, information on donor age, sex, ethnicity and CMV serostatus was compiled. Overall results and qualifications from the work: Strong co-occurrence of HLA alleles, especially DR and DQ, made assigning TCR associations to individual alleles difficult. A later genetic analysis associated a missense DCLRE1C variant with V-gene and J-gene trimming of TCR beta chains, and an independent cohort replicated the association. According to a later analysis, most CMV-associated TCR beta chains appeared to be HLA-restricted, and the HLA associations seemed to be driven largely by CMV exposure. In this cohort, only TCR beta chains were sequenced, and detectable features were limited by the absence of alpha or paired-chain data. A later analysis found that TCR association rates varied across HLA loci, with DRB1 alleles showing the most associated TCRs and HLA-C alleles the fewest. Because counts were too low, about 18 rarely observed V segments, including chromosome 9 orphons, were excluded from the earlier analysis of 500 to 700 of the donors. Sequencing depth was assumed to be roughly uniform across donors in the presence/absence analyses, though that assumption may not hold. Specific HLA alleles were associated with 15,000 to 20,000 TCR beta sequences at a false discovery rate of 0.05 in a later analysis. HLA typing was unavailable for some donors at each locus, so association tests used only the typed subset. A few of the identified cytomegalovirus-associated TCR beta chains were confirmed in vitro to be specific for cytomegalovirus antigens. The only immune exposure information available for the cohort was CMV serostatus. In an earlier analysis of some 500 of the donors, most TCR beta V segments appeared in productive rearrangements about 87% or about 30% of the time, broadly matching IMGT annotations. A cluster of highly shared sequence variants was judged likely to be a technical artifact of the sequencing pipeline. In both the original and validation cohorts, the classifier was reported to diagnose cytomegalovirus status with high specificity and sensitivity. According to a later genetic analysis, donors in an Asian-associated ancestry cluster had fewer N-insertions in productive TCRs than the approximately 650-donor mean. Because the 87-base-pair reads could not distinguish some IMGT-functional V segments, including TRBV6-2 and TRBV6-3, those segments were excluded. Most TCR sequences were observed very rarely across donors, whereas some public TCRs were present in many individuals. According to a later analysis, parvovirus B19, influenza, CMV and Epstein-Barr virus appeared linked to several top co-occurrence clusters. In the study, approximately 150 TCR beta chains were listed as associated with cytomegalovirus. According to the authors, the approach could potentially be generalized to other disease states and immunological phenotypes. A further reported finding was that TCR beta sequences accurately predicted the HLA-A and HLA-B alleles for most subjects in the first cohort. Correlated functional status among segregating V segments might be attributable to linkage disequilibrium, but an unknown experimental factor could not be ruled out. Compared with equally common non-associated chains, HLA-associated TCR beta chains in a later analysis were more clonally expanded and had lower generation probabilities.

The cohort comprised 550 to 700 healthy bone marrow donors. Cohort members were all nominally healthy when sampled, although unrecorded immune exposures were likely present. The donor was CMV seropositive and belonged to the group of 250 to 350 seropositive cohort members. Each donor provided a peripheral blood sample, and peripheral blood mononuclear cells were used for TCR beta sequencing. The Qiagen DNeasy Blood Extraction Kit was used to extract genomic DNA from the blood cell samples. Library preparation employed the immunoSEQ multiplex PCR assay. For the multiplex PCR, a mixture combining 60 forward primers for TCR Vbeta segments and 13 reverse primers for TCR Jbeta segments was used. The CDR3 region of rearranged TCR beta genes was amplified from genomic DNA by a multiplex PCR assay. The amplified TCR beta libraries were sequenced on the Illumina HiSeq System as 87-base-pair reads. As for the original processing: A later analysis tallied roughly 78 million unique TCR beta chains across the approximately 670 repertoires, and around 9.9 million of those chains were shared by two or more donors. A nearest-neighbor algorithm error-corrected the raw reads and collapsed the reads into unique sequences, merging closely related sequences to remove PCR and sequencing errors. Alignment of CDR3 sequences to IMGT reference sequences was used to assign V, D and J gene segments. For a sequence to be retained, a match of at least six nucleotides was required to both a V gene segment and a J gene segment. A rearrangement counted as productive if the CDR3 had no stop codons and remained in frame with V and J, and every other rearrangement counted as non-productive. CDR3 was defined by IMGT convention, running from the second conserved V-encoded cysteine to the conserved J-encoded phenylalanine. The earlier analysis of 587 of the donors excluded any sequence lacking an unambiguous match to a single V gene segment. An earlier analysis of 587 of the donors called V segments functional above 56.7% productive rearrangements and segregating when the between-donor standard deviation exceeded 5%. A statistical classification framework was developed to diagnose cytomegalovirus status using the catalog of TCR beta chain sequences. V and J gene assignment, in a later analysis, came from comparing TCR nucleotide sequences with IMGT/GENE-DB human TR gene sequences. The TCRdist pipeline was used in a later analysis to assign CDR3 sequences and most-parsimonious VDJ recombination scenarios. In a later analysis, each TCR beta chain was defined by its CDR3 amino acid sequence together with its V-gene family, and reads without a unique V-gene family were excluded. To address suspected cross-contamination and a sequencing artifact, a later analysis removed 592 highly shared, low-generation-probability nucleotide sequences. In a later analysis, a clonal expansion index was calculated for each public chain from normalized within-repertoire ranks of inferred template counts. In a later analysis, generation probabilities were computed using a VDJ recombination model fitted to out-of-frame rearrangements, and the results were checked against IGoR. A later analysis scored TCR-TCR, TCR-HLA and TCR-CMV co-occurrence with hypergeometric tests, applying a repertoire-size bias correction to TCR pairs. To estimate false discovery rates, a later analysis permuted the HLA or CMV assignments 20 times. In a later analysis, co-occurring TCRs were grouped using DBSCAN, with TCRdist sequence similarity added in when clustering inside HLA-allele-positive subsets. Co-occurrence clustering excluded repertoires with fewer than 30,000 or more than 120,000 public chains, plus five with anomalous nucleotide sharing. What TCRdb holds here is the immuneACCESS table cut down to in-frame rearrangements. Part of the clones is not present; checked against another copy, under half of the missing clones reflect an unresolved V gene, and the others are unexplained. That table is the source of V, J and clone size, and D and trimming were worked out from the DNA. This specimen's table enumerates tens of thousands of clones. About 3% of the sample belongs to the ten largest clones.

From its cysteine to its phenylalanine, the CDR3 spans 16 amino acids. The kept DNA is CDR3 alone, 48 bases in frame from the first base. Looking up the germline V gene (reference sequence) yields CDR1 SGHKS and CDR2 YYEKEE. V is shortened by 0 bases, J by 4 bases, and the region joining them spans 16 bases. To note about this clone: It lacks a known antigen.

Sequencing was performed on PBMCs. The rearranged chain carries TRBV5-5 and TRBJ2-5, and possibly TRBD1, on 7 matching bases. The receptor's source is a young woman in good health and CMV-seropositive. The encoded CDR3 is CASSLAWSGGGETQYF. Here is the DNA: TGTGCCAGCAGCTTGGCCTGGTCAGGGGGAGGAGAGACCCAGTACTTC.